This section outlines one T cell receptor beta chain sequence together with its context. These data originate in a study of preoperative IRX-2 immunotherapy in early breast cancer. Per the germline V gene, CDR1 is WSHSY and CDR2 is SAAADI. The CDR3 sequence is 14 residues long. The V end lost 8 bases, the J end lost 4 bases, and 17 bases lay between the germline ends. The treatment is: preoperative locoregional IRX-2 cytokine immunotherapy. Samples came from a phase Ib trial of preoperative locoregional IRX-2 cytokine immunotherapy. Method: immunoSEQ multiplex PCR; TCRdb's copy keeps in-frame clones and lacks some. The sample lists around 40,000 clones; approximately 77% were seen once.

The rearrangement uses TRBV10-2 and TRBJ2-5, with a possible D match to TRBD2 (7 bases). The sequence was collected from a human donor with breast cancer. The material sequenced was tumor tissue, taken after IRX-2 immunotherapy. The CDR3 coding sequence is TGCGCCAGCGGGTTGATAGGGGGGGCAGAGACCCAGTACTTC. This gives the protein CASGLIGGAETQYF.